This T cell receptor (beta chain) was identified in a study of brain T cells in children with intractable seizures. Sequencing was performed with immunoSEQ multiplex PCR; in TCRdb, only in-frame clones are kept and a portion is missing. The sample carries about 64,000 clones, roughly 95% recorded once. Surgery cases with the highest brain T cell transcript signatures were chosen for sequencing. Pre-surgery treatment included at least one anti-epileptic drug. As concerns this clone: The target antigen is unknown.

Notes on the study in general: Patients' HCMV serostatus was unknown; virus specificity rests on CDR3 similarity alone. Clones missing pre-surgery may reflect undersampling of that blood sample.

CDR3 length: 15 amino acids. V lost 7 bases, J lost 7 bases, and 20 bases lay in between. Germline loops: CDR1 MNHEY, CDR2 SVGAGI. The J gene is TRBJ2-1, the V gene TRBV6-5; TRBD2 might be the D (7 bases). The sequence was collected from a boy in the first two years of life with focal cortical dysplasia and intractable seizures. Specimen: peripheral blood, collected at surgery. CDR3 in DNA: TGTGCCAGCACCCCTGAGGGGGGGCGATGGAATGAGCAGTTCTTC. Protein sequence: CASTPEGGRWNEQFF.